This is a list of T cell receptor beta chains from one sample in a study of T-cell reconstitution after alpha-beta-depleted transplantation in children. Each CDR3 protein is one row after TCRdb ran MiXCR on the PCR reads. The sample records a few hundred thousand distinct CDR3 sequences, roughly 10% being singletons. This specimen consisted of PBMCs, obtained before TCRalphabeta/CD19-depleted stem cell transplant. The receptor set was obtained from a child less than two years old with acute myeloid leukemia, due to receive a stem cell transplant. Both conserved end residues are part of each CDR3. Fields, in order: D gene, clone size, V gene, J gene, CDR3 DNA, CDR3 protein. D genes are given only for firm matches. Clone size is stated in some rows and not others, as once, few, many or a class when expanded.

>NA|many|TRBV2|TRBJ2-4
TGTGCCAGCAGCTCAACAGGGTACCAAAACATTCAGTACTTC
CASSSTGYQNIQYF
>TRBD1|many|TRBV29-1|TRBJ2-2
TGCAGCGTTGGAACGACAGGGGCGAACACCGGGGAGCTGTTTTTT
CSVGTTGANTGELFF
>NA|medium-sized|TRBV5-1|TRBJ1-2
TGCGCCAGCCGGCAGGACGACTATGGCTACACCTTC
CASRQDDYGYTF
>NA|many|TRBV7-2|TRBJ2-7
TGTGCCAGCAGCTTAGCCAATTACGAGCAGTACTTC
CASSLANYEQYF
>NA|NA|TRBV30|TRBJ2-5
TGTGCCTGGAGTGTAAGGCCAGGGTGGAAAGAGACCCAGTACTTC
CAWSVRPGWKETQYF
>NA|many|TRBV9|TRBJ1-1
TGTGCCAGCAGCGTAGCTGGACAGATGAACACTGAAGCTTTCTTT
CASSVAGQMNTEAFF
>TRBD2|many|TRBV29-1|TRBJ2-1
TGCAGCGTTTCGGGACTAGCGGATTACAATGAGCAGTTCTTC
CSVSGLADYNEQFF
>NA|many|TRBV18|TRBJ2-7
TGTGCCAGCTCACCAAACGGACCTTGGGATGAGCAGTACTTC
CASSPNGPWDEQYF
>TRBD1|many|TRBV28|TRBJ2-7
TGTGCCAGCAGTGCCGGGACAGGCTACGAGCAGTACTTC
CASSAGTGYEQYF
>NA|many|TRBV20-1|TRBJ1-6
TGCAGTGCCCACAAGCAAGGGCCTCGTTCACCCCTCCACTTT
CSAHKQGPRSPLHF
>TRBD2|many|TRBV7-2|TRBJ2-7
TGTGCCAGCAGCTTCGGACTAGGGGTATACGAGCAGTACTTC
CASSFGLGVYEQYF
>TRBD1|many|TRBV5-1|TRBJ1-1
TGCGCCAGCAGCCCGGGACAGGGGCCGTGGGGCACTGAAGCTTTCTTT
CASSPGQGPWGTEAFF
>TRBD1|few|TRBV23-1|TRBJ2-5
TGCGCCAGCTTTAGGGGGCGGAAAGAGACCCAGTACTTC
CASFRGRKETQYF
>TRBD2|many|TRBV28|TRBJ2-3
TGTGCCAGCATGAAGCCCATAGCGGGGGCCACAGATACGCAGTATTTT
CASMKPIAGATDTQYF
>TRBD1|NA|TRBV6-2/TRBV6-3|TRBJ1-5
TGTGCCAGCAGGCCGGACAGGGGGGGCAATCAGCCCCAGCTTTTT
CASRPDRGGNQPQLF
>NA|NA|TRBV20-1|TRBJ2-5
TGCAGTGCTAGAGATGCGCGGGGGCCCCAAGAGACCCAGTACTTC
CSARDARGPQETQYF
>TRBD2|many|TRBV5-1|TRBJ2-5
TGCGCCAGCAGCTTTCTAGCGGGGGGGCTGGAGACCCAGTACTTC
CASSFLAGGLETQYF
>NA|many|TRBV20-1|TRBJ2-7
TGCAGTGCTCCCTCAGACAGCTACGAGCAGTACTTC
CSAPSDSYEQYF
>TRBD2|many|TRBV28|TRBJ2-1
TGTGCCAGCGGTAGCGGGGGGCACAATGAGCAGTTCTTC
CASGSGGHNEQFF
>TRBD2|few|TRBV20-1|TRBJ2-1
TGCAGTGCGTCGACTAGCGGGTTTTCCAATGAGCAGTTCTTC
CSASTSGFSNEQFF
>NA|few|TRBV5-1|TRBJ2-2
TGCGCCAGCAGCGGGGGGGCTACGAACACCGGGGAGCTGTTTTTT
CASSGGATNTGELFF
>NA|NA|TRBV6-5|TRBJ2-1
TGTGCCAGCAGTTACTCGATCGGTTGGGCAGAGAAAAACAACAATGAGCAGTTCTTC
CASSYSIGWAEKNNNEQFF
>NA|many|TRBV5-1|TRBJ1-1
TGCGCCAGCAGCTGGGGTCTCCGGGGGACGAACACTGAAGCTTTCTTT
CASSWGLRGTNTEAFF
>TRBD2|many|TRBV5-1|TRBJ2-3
TGCGCCAGCAGCCATAGCGGGGCCGAGGGAGATACGCAGTATTTT
CASSHSGAEGDTQYF
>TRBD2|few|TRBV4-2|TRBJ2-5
TGTGCCAGCAGCCAGGAACTAGCGGGAGGGGAGACCCAGTACTTC
CASSQELAGGETQYF
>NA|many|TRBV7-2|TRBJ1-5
TGTGCCAGCAGCCTTGACAGTGCTAGCAATCAGCCCCAGCATTTT
CASSLDSASNQPQHF
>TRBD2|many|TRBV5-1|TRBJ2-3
TGCGCCAGCAGCTCTTGGACTAGCGGGATGGAAGATACGCAGTATTTT
CASSSWTSGMEDTQYF
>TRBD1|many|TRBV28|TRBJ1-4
TGTGCCAGCAGTTTATGGGGACAGGACTATGAAAAACTGTTTTTT
CASSLWGQDYEKLFF
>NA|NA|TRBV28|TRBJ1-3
TGTGCCAGCAGTTTTGGGGCAGCCGGAAACACCATATATTTT
CASSFGAAGNTIYF
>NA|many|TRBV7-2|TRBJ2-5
TGTGCCAGCAGCTTGCGTACTAGTTCGCAAGAGACCCAGTACTTC
CASSLRTSSQETQYF
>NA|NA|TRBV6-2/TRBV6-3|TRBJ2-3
TGTGCCAGCAGTTCCCCACTACTAAATACGCAGTATTTT
CASSSPLLNTQYF
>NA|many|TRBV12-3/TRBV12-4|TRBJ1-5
TGTGCCAGCAGTCGACGGGTGATCGGCAATCAGCCCCAGCATTTT
CASSRRVIGNQPQHF
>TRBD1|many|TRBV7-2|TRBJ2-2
TGTGCCAGCAGCTCTAAGACAGGGGGTAACACCGGGGAGCTGTTTTTT
CASSSKTGGNTGELFF
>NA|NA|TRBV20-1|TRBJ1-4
TGCAGTGCTAGGAACAGGGCGGAGGAAAAACTGTTTTTT
CSARNRAEEKLFF
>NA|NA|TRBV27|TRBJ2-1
TGTGCCAGCAGTTTATCGCCCGGAGAGAACAATGAGCAGTTCTTC
CASSLSPGENNEQFF
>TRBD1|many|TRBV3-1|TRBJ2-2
TGTGCCAGCAGCCAAGGCAGGGGGCTCGACACCGGGGAGCTGTTTTTT
CASSQGRGLDTGELFF
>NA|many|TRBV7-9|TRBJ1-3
TGTGCCAGCAGCTTAGCCTCGGACTTTCCAAGCTCTGGAAACACCATATATTTT
CASSLASDFPSSGNTIYF
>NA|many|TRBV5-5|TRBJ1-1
TGTGCCAGCAGCGCCGGGAGACCCAGGAACACTGAAGCTTTCTTT
CASSAGRPRNTEAFF
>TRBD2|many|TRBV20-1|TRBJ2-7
TGCAGTGCTAGGGCATCCTCCGGGACTATGTTCTCCTACGAGCAGTACTTC
CSARASSGTMFSYEQYF
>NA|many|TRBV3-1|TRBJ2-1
TGTGCCAGCAGCCGCCTACTCCAGCGGACTCCCCCTTTTGGGAATGAGCAGTTCTTC
CASSRLLQRTPPFGNEQFF
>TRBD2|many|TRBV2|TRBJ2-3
TGTGCCAGCAGTGAAGGGAAACTAGCGGGAGGTACAGATACGCAGTATTTT
CASSEGKLAGGTDTQYF
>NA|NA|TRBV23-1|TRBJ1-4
TGCGCCAGCAGTCCACAGGGAAGTGAAAAACTGTTTTTT
CASSPQGSEKLFF
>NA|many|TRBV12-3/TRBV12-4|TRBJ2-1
TGTGCCAGCAGCTTTTTGGTTGGTGGCAATGAGCAGTTCTTC
CASSFLVGGNEQFF
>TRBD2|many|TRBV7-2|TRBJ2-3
TGTGCCAGCAGCTTTACCGGGACTAGCGTGGCGCAGTATTTT
CASSFTGTSVAQYF
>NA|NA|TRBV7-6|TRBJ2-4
TGTGCCAGCAGTGCCCGGGGGGCCAAAAACATTCAGTACTTC
CASSARGAKNIQYF
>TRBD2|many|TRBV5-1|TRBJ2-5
TGCGCCAGTACTCCCGGGACTAGCAGAGAGACCCAGTACTTC
CASTPGTSRETQYF
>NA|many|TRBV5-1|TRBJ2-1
TGCGCCAGCAGGCGAAATGTGGACGAGCAGTTCTTC
CASRRNVDEQFF
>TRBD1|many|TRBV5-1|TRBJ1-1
TGCGCCAGCAGCCCCGTCCAGGGGGGGACTGAAGCTTTCTTT
CASSPVQGGTEAFF